Shown below are 14 T cell receptor beta chains from a single sample sequenced in a study of blood T cell repertoires in COVID-19. Produced via immunoSEQ multiplex PCR; TCRdb's table is partial and in-frame only. Among roughly 200,000 clones listed, approximately 85% were seen once. Sample: PBMCs or T cells enriched from blood (not recorded which). The receptors derive from a man aged 35 to 55 who had recovered from COVID-19.

This chain links TRBV11-3 with TRBJ2-7; 15 bases are shared with TRBD2. Germline V gene lookup returns CDR1 SGHNT and CDR2 YENEEA. This CDR3 has 15 residues. V shed 5 bases, J shed 5 bases, and the junction held 4 bases outside the gene matches. This CDR3 reads CASSPRTSGRDEQYV. The CDR3 nucleotides read TGTGCCAGCAGCCCCAGGACTAGCGGGAGGGACGAGCAGTACGTC.

This clone was seen just once. The chain combines TRBV4-3 with TRBJ2-4; 16 nucleotides agree with TRBD2. Per germline, CDR1 LGHNA and CDR2 YSLEER. Trimming took 4 bases from V and 0 from J; bases not matched to a gene: 3. CDR3 length equals 18 residues. The DNA of the CDR3 is TGCGCCAGCAGCCCGGGACTAGCGGGAGGGATAGCCAAAAACATTCAGTACTTC. Translation: CASSPGLAGGIAKNIQYF.

The V gene is TRBV4-3, the J gene TRBJ2-1; tentatively, D is TRBD2 (6 bases). Between the trimmed V and J ends, which lost 0 bases and 4 bases, there was a span of 10 bases. This CDR3 has 15 amino acids. Germline CDR1 LGHNA, CDR2 YSLEER. CDR3 sequence (DNA): TGCGCCAGCAGCCAAGAGGGGAGGAGTTACAATGAGCAGTTCTTC. Its protein is CASSQEGRSYNEQFF.

The J gene is TRBJ1-2, the V gene TRBV7-8; D not resolved. The CDR3 loop spans 14 amino acids. In germline, CDR1 is SGHVS, CDR2 FQNEAQ. Deletions cut 1 base from V and 4 bases from J, with 10 bases between. In DNA form, the CDR3 reads TGTGCCAGCAGCTTAGGGTCAGTTTTCTATGGCTACACCTTC. Amino acid sequence: CASSLGSVFYGYTF.

The chain combines TRBV12-5 with TRBJ2-2, with D maybe TRBD1 (6 bases). V was cut by 4 bases and J by 2 bases, with 8 bases left in between. Germline V lookup: CDR1 LGHNT, CDR2 FRNRAP. This CDR3 spans 14 amino acids. DNA of the CDR3: TGTGCTAGTGGTTCGGACAGCAACACCGGGGAGCTGTTTTTT. Protein product: CASGSDSNTGELFF.

This clone has only a few counts. The rearrangement uses TRBV4-1 and TRBJ1-3; a weak D match, TRBD1 (5 bases). The CDR3 contains 19 residues. The germline V and J ends were trimmed by 0 bases and 0 bases, with 18 bases remaining between them. Germline CDR1 is MGHRA and CDR2 is YSYEKL. CDR3 sequence: CASSQDRGVAPFSGNTIYF. The CDR3 coding sequence is TGCGCCAGCAGCCAAGATCGGGGGGTGGCCCCCTTCTCTGGAAACACCATATATTTT.

The rearrangement uses TRBV12-3 or TRBV12-4 and TRBJ1-2; no clear D. V lost 10 bases and J 5 bases, leaving 11 bases between the germline ends. This CDR3 is 11 amino acids long. The CDR3 spells CAMHGGYGYTF. The CDR3, as DNA: TGTGCCATGCACGGAGGGTATGGCTACACCTTC.

This sequence joins TRBV10-2 and TRBJ2-3; D gene uncertain. Trimming pared 4 bases from V and 4 bases from J, leaving 9 bases between. The V gene's germline CDR1 is WSHSY and CDR2 SAAADI. The CDR3 loop spans 13 amino acids. CDR3 DNA sequence: TGCGCCAGCAGTGCTGGTAGCCCAGATACGCAGTATTTT. Translating it yields CASSAGSPDTQYF.

This sequence joins TRBV28 and TRBJ1-2, with 7 bases lining up with TRBD1. Germline V gene data show CDR1 as MDHEN and CDR2 as SYDVKM. The junction had 5 bases not matched to a gene; V was cut back by 6 bases and J by 4 bases. The CDR3 is made up of 13 amino acids. The CDR3 loop is CASSPTGAYGYTF. CDR3 bases: TGTGCCAGCAGCCCCACAGGGGCCTATGGCTACACCTTC.

J is TRBJ2-1 and V is TRBV6-4, with TRBD2 as a possible D gene (5 bases). The ends were cut back, 1 base at V and 10 bases at J, with 11 bases in the middle. Per the germline V gene, CDR1 is MRHNA and CDR2 is SNTAGT. The CDR3 has 13 amino acids. The CDR3 DNA is TGTGCCAGCAGTGACTTCCGAGGCGGGGAGCAGTTCTTC. As protein: CASSDFRGGEQFF.

The J gene is TRBJ2-2, the V gene TRBV4-2, with D possibly TRBD1 on 5 matching bases. CDR1 is LGHNA, CDR2 YNFKEQ, per germline. The CDR3 extends over 18 amino acids. V was shortened by 1 base and J by 0 bases, with 15 bases between the two germline ends. The CDR3 nucleotides read TGTGCCAGCAGCCAAGGAAAAGGGGAAGTTACGAACACCGGGGAGCTGTTTTTT. It codes for CASSQGKGEVTNTGELFF.

The genes are TRBV19 and TRBJ2-1, with a tentative D call TRBD2 (5 bases). V lost 3 bases to trimming and J lost 5 bases, with 14 bases between them. The length of the CDR3 is 15 residues. Germline CDR1 and CDR2: LNHDA and SQIVND (reference sequence). CDR3 coding DNA: TGTGCCAGTAGTATTAGGCAGGACGGGAACAATGAGCAGTTCTTC. It encodes CASSIRQDGNNEQFF.

V usage is TRBV5-4 and J usage is TRBJ1-1; weak D call: TRBD1 (6 bases). The CDR3 totals 15 residues. The germline V gene encodes CDR1 SGHNT and CDR2 YYREEE (reference sequence). Between the trimmed V and J ends, which lost 0 bases and 5 bases, there was a span of 14 bases. CDR3 in DNA: TGTGCCAGCAGCTTGGCAGGGGAGATAGAAACTGAAGCTTTCTTT. Translating gives CASSLAGEIETEAFF.

V is TRBV5-1 and J is TRBJ2-3; the D is unclear. Germline lookup yields CDR1 SGHRS and CDR2 YFSETQ. The CDR3 runs 16 residues. The V gene lost 0 bases and the J gene lost 1 base, with 12 bases spanning the gap. Here the CDR3 reads CASSLAITVGTDTQYF. CDR3 nucleotides: TGCGCCAGCAGCTTGGCGATAACAGTCGGCACAGATACGCAGTATTTT. The variable domain in full, with the rest retrieved from reference TRBV5-1 and TRBJ2-3, is KAGVTQTPRYLIKTRGQQVTLSCSPISGHRSVSWYQQTPGQGLQFLFEYFSETQRNKGNFPGRFSGRQFSNSRSEMNVSTLELGDSALYLCASSLAITVGTDTQYFGPGTRLTVL.